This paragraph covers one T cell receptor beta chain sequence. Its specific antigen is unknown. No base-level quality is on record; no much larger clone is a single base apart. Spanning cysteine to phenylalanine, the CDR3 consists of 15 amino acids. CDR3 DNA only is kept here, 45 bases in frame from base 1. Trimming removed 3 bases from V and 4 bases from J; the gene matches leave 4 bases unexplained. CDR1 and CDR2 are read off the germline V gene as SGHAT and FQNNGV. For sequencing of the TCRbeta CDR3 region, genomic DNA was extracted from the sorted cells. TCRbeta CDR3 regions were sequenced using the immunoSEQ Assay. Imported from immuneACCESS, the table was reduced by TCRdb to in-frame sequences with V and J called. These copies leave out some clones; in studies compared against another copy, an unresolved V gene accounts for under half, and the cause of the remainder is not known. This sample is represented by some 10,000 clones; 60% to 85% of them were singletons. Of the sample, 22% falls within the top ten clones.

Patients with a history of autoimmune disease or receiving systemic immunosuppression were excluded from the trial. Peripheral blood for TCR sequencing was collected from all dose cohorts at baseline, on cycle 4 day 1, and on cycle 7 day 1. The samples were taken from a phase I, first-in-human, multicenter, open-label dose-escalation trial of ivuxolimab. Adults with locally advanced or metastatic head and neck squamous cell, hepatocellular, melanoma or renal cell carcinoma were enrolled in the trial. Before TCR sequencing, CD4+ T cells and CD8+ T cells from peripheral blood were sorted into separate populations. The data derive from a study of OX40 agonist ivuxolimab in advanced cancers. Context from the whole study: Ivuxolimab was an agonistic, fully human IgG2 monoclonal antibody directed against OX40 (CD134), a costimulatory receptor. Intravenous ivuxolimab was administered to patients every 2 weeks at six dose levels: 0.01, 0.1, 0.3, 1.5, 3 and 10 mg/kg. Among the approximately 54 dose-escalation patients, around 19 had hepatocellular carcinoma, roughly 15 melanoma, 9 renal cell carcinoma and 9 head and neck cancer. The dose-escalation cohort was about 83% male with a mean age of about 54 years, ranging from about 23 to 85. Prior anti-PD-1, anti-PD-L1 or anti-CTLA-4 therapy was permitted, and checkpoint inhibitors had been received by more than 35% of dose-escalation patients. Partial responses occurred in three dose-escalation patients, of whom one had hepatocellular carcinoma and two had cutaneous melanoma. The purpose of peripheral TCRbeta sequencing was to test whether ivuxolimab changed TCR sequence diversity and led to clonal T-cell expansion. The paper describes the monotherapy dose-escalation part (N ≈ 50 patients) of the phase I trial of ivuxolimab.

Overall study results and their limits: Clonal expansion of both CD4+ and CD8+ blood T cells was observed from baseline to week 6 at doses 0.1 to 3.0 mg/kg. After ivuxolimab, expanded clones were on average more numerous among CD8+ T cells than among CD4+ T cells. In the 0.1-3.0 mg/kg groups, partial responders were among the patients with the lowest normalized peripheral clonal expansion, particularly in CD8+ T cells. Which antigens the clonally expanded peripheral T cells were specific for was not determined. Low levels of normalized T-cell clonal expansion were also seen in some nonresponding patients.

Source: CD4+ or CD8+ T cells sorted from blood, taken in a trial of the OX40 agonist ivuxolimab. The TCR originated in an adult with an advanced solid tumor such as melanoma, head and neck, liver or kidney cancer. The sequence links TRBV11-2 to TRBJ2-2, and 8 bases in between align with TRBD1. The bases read TGTGCCAGCAGCTTTGACAGGGGATTCACCGGGGAGCTGTTTTTT. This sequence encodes CASSFDRGFTGELFF.